The 14 T cell receptor beta chains presented below share a single source sample, sequenced in a study of Ad26.COV2.S vaccination and SARS-CoV-2 variants (dated by TCRdb to about 2021). The sample's treatment or condition label, in plain terms: about 20 received Ad26.COV2.S at low or high dose, single or two shots; several received placebo; per-sample allocation not given. Repertoires of vaccine and placebo recipients were sequenced from samples taken on day 63 after the first injection. The protocol used for the library was the immunoSEQ multiplex PCR assay. TCRdb's version of the immuneACCESS table is confined to in-frame rearrangements and falls short of the full clone set. An unresolved V gene accounts for under half of the shortfall where checked; the remainder is of unknown origin. This sample has over 400,000 clones in its table, and less than 95% of those were observed once. The biggest ten clones account for less than 5.5% of the sample.

The specimen comprised peripheral blood, sampled in a trial of Ad26.COV2.S vaccine versus placebo. The receptors originated from a person between 18 and 65 years old who received the Ad26.COV2.S COVID-19 vaccine or a placebo.

This chain connects TRBV27 to TRBJ2-1, with unresolved D. This CDR3 spans 17 amino acids. Germline assignment: CDR1 MNHEY and CDR2 SMNVEV (reference sequence). Trimming stripped 4 bases from V and 0 bases from J, with 16 bases between. The CDR3 sequence is CASSSHSLASSYNEQFF. The CDR3 coding sequence is TGTGCCAGCAGTTCCCATTCTCTTGCGAGCTCCTACAATGAGCAGTTCTTC.

This clone was counted a single time. The J gene is TRBJ2-1, the V gene TRBV27, with 9 bases lining up with TRBD1. The ends lost 6 bases at V and 2 bases at J; junction bases unmatched: 8. The CDR3 has 16 amino acids. CDR1 and CDR2 from the germline V gene are MNHEY and SMNVEV (reference sequence). DNA of the CDR3: TGTGCCAGCAGCCGCCGCCGGGACAGGGCCTACAATGAGCAGTTCTTC. This sequence encodes CASSRRRDRAYNEQFF.

The chain carries TRBV20-1 and TRBJ2-5; 8 nucleotides match TRBD2. V lost 3 bases, J lost 0 bases, and 6 bases stayed unmatched. Per the germline V gene, CDR1 is DFQATT and CDR2 is SNEGSKA (reference sequence). The CDR3 runs 15 residues. In DNA, the CDR3 is TGCAGTGCTAGTTTGCTAGCGGGCGACCAAGAGACCCAGTACTTC. Translated, it gives CSASLLAGDQETQYF.

This clone has only a few counts. V usage is TRBV6-1 and J usage is TRBJ1-1; D perhaps matches TRBD1 (6 bases). Trimming took 3 bases from V and 1 from J, leaving 12 bases between them. There are 15 residues in the CDR3. Germline V gene data show CDR1 as MNHNS and CDR2 as SASEGT. The CDR3 protein is CASSDRGGANTEAFF. Written as DNA, the CDR3 is TGTGCCAGCAGTGACAGAGGGGGAGCGAACACTGAAGCTTTCTTT.

This chain uses TRBV3-1 (or the pseudogene TRBV3-2) with TRBJ2-5, with D hard to call. Germline V gene lookup returns CDR1 LGHDT and CDR2 YNNKEL (reference sequence). The CDR3 is 10 residues long. V lost 7 bases, J lost 5 bases, and 5 bases lay in between. CDR3 sequence reads: CASNRETQYF. The CDR3 region has the DNA TGTGCCAGCAACCGCGAGACCCAGTACTTC.

V usage is TRBV27 and J usage is TRBJ2-7; possibly TRBD2 for D (5 bases). Germline V gene sequence: CDR1 MNHEY, CDR2 SMNVEV (reference sequence). V lost 1 base to trimming and J lost 2 bases, with 9 bases between them. This CDR3 has 14 amino acids. CDR3 amino acids: CASSLLVGAYEQYF. The CDR3 DNA reads TGTGCCAGCAGTTTATTAGTGGGAGCCTACGAGCAGTACTTC.

CDR3 region: CASRRTSVSYNEQFF. The DNA of the CDR3 is TGTGCCAGCCGCCGTACTAGCGTATCCTACAATGAGCAGTTCTTC. This chain links TRBV19 with TRBJ2-1; 7 bases map to TRBD2. The V gene end was trimmed by 9 bases and the J gene end by 1 base; junction bases not matched to a gene: 9. There are 15 residues in the CDR3. Germline values: CDR1 LNHDA, CDR2 SQIVND (reference sequence).

The chain recombines TRBV5-1 with TRBJ2-7; no definite D call. The CDR3 loop spans 13 amino acids. Looked up from germline, CDR1 is SGHRS and CDR2 is YFSETQ. Trimming took off 4 bases at V and 0 bases at J, with 8 bases between the two ends. The CDR3 here is CASSHESSYEQYF. The CDR3 DNA reads as TGCGCCAGCAGCCACGAGAGCTCCTACGAGCAGTACTTC.

This chain connects TRBV7-8 to TRBJ2-1, with 9 bases that match TRBD2. The CDR3 spans 17 residues. The germline V gene encodes CDR1 SGHVS and CDR2 FQNEAQ. The J segment lost 4 bases and the V segment lost 3 bases, leaving 10 bases of the junction unmatched. The CDR3, as DNA: TGTGCCAGCAGCTTGGGGACGAGACTAGCGGCATACAATGAGCAGTTCTTC. Translation: CASSLGTRLAAYNEQFF.

The genes are TRBV12-3 or TRBV12-4 and TRBJ2-5; the D is unclear. CDR3 length equals 13 residues. The ends were cut back, 1 base at V and 0 bases at J, with 3 bases in the middle. The CDR3 DNA reads TGTGCCAGCAGTTTAGTGTACCAAGAGACCCAGTACTTC. Protein: CASSLVYQETQYF.

The chain joins TRBV9 to TRBJ2-6; possible D gene TRBD2, 6 bases. V was clipped by 4 bases and J by 0 bases, with 17 bases between them. Per the germline V gene, CDR1 is SGDLS and CDR2 is YYNGEE. The CDR3 has 18 amino acids. The CDR3 coding sequence is TGTGCCAGCAGCCCTGAGGAGGGTCTGCCCTCTGGGGCCAACGTCCTGACTTTC. As protein: CASSPEEGLPSGANVLTF.

This CDR3 reads CASSLTLAAGELFF. CDR3 DNA sequence: TGTGCCAGCAGCTTAACGTTGGCCGCCGGGGAGCTGTTTTTT. The chain combines TRBV7-3 with TRBJ2-2; no clear D gene. V shed 0 bases and J shed 6 bases, with 8 bases lying between them. The CDR3 consists of 14 residues. CDR1 and CDR2 (germline): SGHTA, FQGTGA.

The V and J genes are TRBV7-2 and TRBJ2-2, with a weak D call TRBD1 (5 bases). The CDR3 spans 16 residues. V lost 2 bases, J lost 1 base, and 11 bases lay in between. Germline CDR1 reads SGHTA; CDR2 reads FQGNSA. The CDR3 region is CASSLQGTRNTGELFF. Here the CDR3 DNA reads TGTGCCAGCAGCTTACAGGGAACCCGGAACACCGGGGAGCTGTTTTTT.

V and J are TRBV5-8 and TRBJ1-2, with 8 bases identical to TRBD1. This CDR3 is 14 amino acids long. Germline CDR1 SGHTS, CDR2 YDEGEE. The J segment lost 3 bases and the V segment lost 3 bases, leaving 4 bases of the junction unmatched. Here the CDR3 DNA reads TGTGCCAGCAGCTCAAGGACAGGGTACTATGGCTACACCTTC. Translated, it gives CASSSRTGYYGYTF.